Listed here are 19 T cell receptor beta chains from one sample, sequenced in a study of post-analysis software for immune sequencing data. These receptors' antigens are unknown. TCR beta cDNA libraries had unique molecular identifiers. A single record per CDR3 protein comes from TCRdb applying MiXCR to the PCR reads. Of about 540,000 distinct CDR3 sequences in the sample, roughly 34% were seen once. Study results and limitations: In patients, TRBV5-6, TRBV5-1 and TRBV20-1 belonged to five TRBV segments found more frequently than in controls.

Sequencing was carried out using blood. These TCRs come from a girl aged 2-17 years with multiple sclerosis.

The chain recombines TRBV11-2 with TRBJ2-7; D gene uncertain. V dropped 1 base and J dropped 3 bases, with 16 bases sitting between them. This CDR3 is 16 amino acids long. Looked up from germline, CDR1 is SGHAT and CDR2 is FQNNGV. CDR3 region: CASSLVTGSPIYEQYF. The DNA for the CDR3 is TGTGCCAGCAGCTTAGTTACCGGGTCCCCTATCTACGAGCAGTACTTC.

DNA for the CDR3: TGTGCCACCAGTGATTTGGCAGGGAGCGGCTACACCTTC. Its protein is CATSDLAGSGYTF. V and J are TRBV24-1 and TRBJ1-2, with D maybe TRBD1 (5 bases). Germline CDR1 is KGHDR and CDR2 is SFDVKD. The CDR3 runs to 13 residues. V was trimmed by 0 bases and J by 8 bases, leaving 9 bases between them.

The rearrangement links TRBV27 to TRBJ1-6; TRBD1 matches at 7 bases. Germline CDR1 and CDR2: MNHEY and SMNVEV (reference sequence). The ends lost 2 bases at V and 5 bases at J; junction bases unmatched: 3. CDR3 length: 15 residues. CDR3 sequence: CASSLGRGNNSPLHF. DNA of the CDR3: TGTGCCAGCAGTTTAGGCAGGGGGAATAATTCACCCCTCCACTTT.

This clonotype was picked up a small number of times. V and J are TRBV5-1 and TRBJ2-7; possibly TRBD1 for D (6 bases). From germline, CDR1 is SGHRS and CDR2 YFSETQ. The CDR3 spans 12 residues. Trimming removed 6 bases from V and 3 bases from J, with 10 bases in between. CDR3 loop: CASKGVGYEQYF. CDR3 nucleotide sequence: TGCGCCAGCAAGGGGGTCGGCTACGAGCAGTACTTC.

The chain links TRBV5-6 to TRBJ2-1; 11 nucleotides line up with TRBD2. V shed 4 bases, J shed 3 bases, and the junction held 3 bases outside the gene matches. Germline V gene lookup returns CDR1 SGHDT and CDR2 YYEEEE. The CDR3 is made up of 15 amino acids. This chain's CDR3 is CASSTGLADYNEQFF. The CDR3 coding sequence is TGTGCCAGCAGCACGGGACTAGCGGACTACAATGAGCAGTTCTTC.

This clonotype was picked up many times. The V gene is TRBV12-3 or TRBV12-4, the J gene TRBJ1-2, with D perhaps matching TRBD1 (5 bases). Trimming removed 5 bases at V and 4 bases at J, with 11 bases between. This CDR3 comprises 13 residues. CDR3 sequence reads: CASSRDAVYGYTF. In DNA form, the CDR3 reads TGTGCCAGCAGTCGGGACGCCGTCTATGGCTACACCTTC.

The chain is built from TRBV5-1 and TRBJ2-3; D perhaps matches TRBD2 (6 bases). CDR1 is SGHRS, CDR2 YFSETQ, per germline. The CDR3 covers 13 residues. Between the trimmed V and J ends, which lost 4 bases and 5 bases, there was a span of 11 bases. The CDR3: CASSAGRVDTQYF. The CDR3 DNA is TGCGCCAGCAGCGCGGGGCGGGTAGATACGCAGTATTTT.

The table lists this clonotype with a count of one. The genes are TRBV5-6 and TRBJ2-7; D not certain. Germline CDR1 SGHDT, CDR2 YYEEEE. The CDR3 spans 15 residues. V gave up 0 bases and J gave up 4 bases, with 14 bases separating them. The CDR3 DNA sequence: TGTGCCAGCAGCTTGGGCCACCGACCTACTTACGAGCAGTACTTC. It encodes CASSLGHRPTYEQYF.

The J gene is TRBJ1-5, the V gene TRBV20-1, with D hard to call. Trimming stripped 5 bases from V and 5 bases from J, with 13 bases between. The CDR3 sequence is 13 residues long. From germline, CDR1 is DFQATT and CDR2 SNEGSKA (reference sequence). CDR3 in amino acids: CSAPPSRDQPQHF. Here the CDR3 DNA reads TGCAGTGCTCCGCCCTCTAGAGATCAGCCCCAGCATTTT.

This clonotype was seen only a few times. The chain uses TRBV6-5 and TRBJ1-2; no clear D gene. Germline V gene sequence: CDR1 MNHEY, CDR2 SVGAGI. The V end was cut by 6 bases, the J end by 2 bases, with 13 bases between. This CDR3 comprises 14 residues. The CDR3 DNA is TGTGCCAGCAGGGGATCCGGGCCAAACTATGGCTACACCTTC. Amino acids: CASRGSGPNYGYTF.

This clonotype has a handful of counts. The chain uses TRBV12-3 or TRBV12-4 and TRBJ1-5; D remains unclear. The CDR3 sequence is 13 residues long. V was shortened by 6 bases and J by 0 bases, with 6 bases between the two germline ends. The CDR3, as DNA: TGTGCCAGCAGCCCACATAGCAATCAGCCCCAGCATTTT. The encoded protein is CASSPHSNQPQHF.

The V and J genes are TRBV20-1 and TRBJ1-6; D call uncertain. V lost 3 bases and J lost 7, with 7 bases in between. The CDR3 covers 12 residues. Germline assignment: CDR1 DFQATT and CDR2 SNEGSKA (reference sequence). As DNA, the CDR3 is TGCAGTGCTAGTGTCGGCAATTCACCCCTCCACTTT. Residues: CSASVGNSPLHF.

Notes on this clonotype: A much larger clone differs from this one at a single base, so this may be a read error. V is TRBV4-1 and J is TRBJ2-7; 9 nucleotides agree with TRBD1. Germline V gene lookup returns CDR1 MGHRA and CDR2 YSYEKL. The CDR3 sequence is 14 residues long. The CDR3 DNA sequence: TGCGCCAGCGGCCAAGGACAGGGGTCCTACGAGCAGTACTTC. This translates into CASGQGQGSYEQYF.

About this clonotype itself: A much larger clone lies one base from this, so it may be a read error. The chain is built from TRBV20-1 and TRBJ2-7; 7 nucleotides align to TRBD2. The CDR3 spans 16 residues. The ends lost 0 bases at V and 7 bases at J; junction bases unmatched: 15. CDR1 and CDR2 from the germline V gene are DFQATT and SNEGSKA (reference sequence). CDR3 in DNA: TGCAGTGCTAGAGATCTTGGTCTAGCGGCAAACAATGAGCAGTACTTC. Translating gives CSARDLGLAANNEQYF.

This clonotype was counted a single time. The V gene is TRBV5-8, the J gene TRBJ2-7; D might be TRBD2 (6 bases). Germline loops: CDR1 SGHTS, CDR2 YDEGEE. CDR3 size: 13 residues. The V and J ends lost 2 bases and 7 bases respectively, with 13 bases between them. CDR3: CASSFRGREEQYF. In DNA form, the CDR3 reads TGTGCCAGCAGCTTTCGGGGGAGAGAGGAGCAGTACTTC.

This clonotype turned up a few times. V is TRBV2 and J is TRBJ2-3, with TRBD2 matching over 7 bases. This CDR3 is built from 15 residues. The V segment lost 4 bases and the J segment 1 base; nucleotides outside the gene matches: 5. Germline V gene lookup returns CDR1 SNHLY and CDR2 FYNNEI. The DNA of the CDR3 is TGTGCCAGCAGTGTACGGCTAGCGGGCACAGATACGCAGTATTTT. Translated: CASSVRLAGTDTQYF. Combining the CDR3 with reference TRBV2 and TRBJ2-3 gives the whole variable domain EPEVTQTPSHQVTQMGQEVILRCVPISNHLYFYWYRQILGQKVEFLVSFYNNEISEKSEIFDDQFSVERPDGSNFTLKIRSTKLEDSAMYFCASSVRLAGTDTQYFGPGTRLTVL.

The chain combines TRBV9 with TRBJ2-7; D remains unclear. The CDR3 runs to 12 residues. Deletions cut 0 bases from V and 5 bases from J, with 6 bases between. Germline values: CDR1 SGDLS, CDR2 YYNGEE. The CDR3 DNA follows: TGTGCCAGCAGCGTAGGTTCAAACGAGCAGTACTTC. The encoded protein is CASSVGSNEQYF.

This clonotype was seen a handful of times. The rearrangement uses TRBV20-1 and TRBJ2-1; 12 bases align to TRBD2. Germline CDR1 reads DFQATT; CDR2 reads SNEGSKA (reference sequence). This CDR3 has 14 residues. V gave up 1 base and J gave up 9 bases; unmatched junction bases: 4. CDR3 sequence reads: CSARASGGASEQFF. For the CDR3, the DNA is TGCAGTGCTAGAGCTAGCGGGGGGGCTAGTGAGCAGTTCTTC.

In this sample, this clonotype turned up a few times. This sequence joins TRBV11-2 and TRBJ1-4; possible D gene TRBD1, 5 bases. CDR1 and CDR2 from the germline V gene are SGHAT and FQNNGV. This CDR3 contains 13 residues. Trimming removed 5 bases from V and 9 bases from J, with 13 bases in between. This CDR3 is CASSAGPRQKLFF. In DNA, the CDR3 is TGTGCCAGCAGCGCGGGACCCCGGCAAAAACTGTTTTTT.